Below, 5 T cell receptor beta chains from the same sample are listed, as sequenced in a study of cytomegalovirus exposure and HLA in healthy donors. Use of 60 Vbeta and 13 Jbeta primers characterized the PCR. The protocol was immunoSEQ multiplex PCR, while the TCRdb copy is restricted to in-frame clones and leaves out a portion. The table lists some 190,000 clones, roughly 84% of them singletons, with 0.95% to 1.5% in the top ten. Sequenced: PBMCs. These receptors were taken from a boy aged 2-9 years in good health and CMV-seronegative.

V gene TRBV27 combines with J gene TRBJ2-2; 9 bases are a match to TRBD2. The V segment lost 5 bases and the J segment 7 bases; nucleotides outside the gene matches: 11. Germline V gene data show CDR1 as MNHEY and CDR2 as SMNVEV (reference sequence). This CDR3 has 16 amino acids. Here the CDR3 DNA reads TGTGCCAGCAGTATTGTAGCGGGGGCGTACGGCGGGGAGCTGTTTTTT. This encodes CASSIVAGAYGGELFF.

The V and J genes are TRBV9 and TRBJ2-4, with a weak D call TRBD1 (6 bases). V gave up 3 bases and J gave up 0 bases, with 16 bases separating them. CDR1 and CDR2 from the germline V gene are SGDLS and YYNGEE. The CDR3 loop spans 17 amino acids. The CDR3 is CASSALTGPLAKNIQYF. CDR3 DNA sequence: TGTGCCAGCAGCGCCCTAACAGGGCCTCTAGCCAAAAACATTCAGTACTTC.

This chain uses TRBV7-2 with TRBJ2-5, with 13 bases fitting TRBD2. CDR1 and CDR2 from the germline V gene are SGHTA and FQGNSA. V lost 1 base, J lost 5 bases, and 7 bases stayed unmatched. The CDR3 extends over 17 amino acids. The CDR3 DNA is TGTGCCAGCAGCTTAGGAACTAGCGGGGGGGCGGGTGAGACCCAGTACTTC. Amino acid sequence: CASSLGTSGGAGETQYF.

The chain uses TRBV4-2 and TRBJ2-1, with D maybe TRBD2 (6 bases). The CDR3 has 16 amino acids. V lost 0 bases, J lost 1 base, and 10 bases lay in between. Germline V gene sequence: CDR1 LGHNA, CDR2 YNFKEQ. This CDR3 reads CASSQDTGSSYNEQFF. The CDR3 DNA follows: TGTGCCAGCAGCCAAGATACCGGGAGTTCCTACAATGAGCAGTTCTTC.

This clone was detected only a few times. V usage is TRBV11-2 and J usage is TRBJ2-2; TRBD2 aligns across 7 bases. The CDR3 is made up of 15 amino acids. After removal of 1 base from V and 3 bases from J, the junction contained 2 bases not matched to a gene. Germline V lookup: CDR1 SGHAT, CDR2 FQNNGV. CDR3 bases: TGTGCCAGCAGCTTAGCTAGCGGTTACACCGGGGAGCTGTTTTTT. It translates to CASSLASGYTGELFF.